This T cell receptor (beta chain) was recorded in a study of blood T cell repertoires in COVID-19 (dated by TCRdb to the early 2020s). Looking at the study overall: Samples from collaborators originated in the United States, Italy and Spain and spanned both the acute and convalescent phases of COVID-19. The prospective study material was composed of cDNA or gDNA derived from T cells, B-cell-depleted T cells, or PBMCs. Subjects who had been exposed to COVID-19, were actively infected with it, or had recovered from it provided the deeply sampled blood TCRbeta repertoires that made up the dataset. A freely available public database, intended as a resource for researchers studying the immune response to SARS-CoV-2, is where the repertoires were released. The samples were drawn from two sources: the first 160 participants of the ongoing ImmuneRACE study, and about 1,300 subjects contributed by 6 global collaborators. Sample metadata almost always included a de-identified subject ID, COVID-19 status, age in years and sex. Where HLA class I and class II types were available, the types were taken from metadata supplied by the sample provider, not from assay-based typing. What the research found in general, with its limitations: Clinical and demographic metadata were provided uncurated, with the amount varying by source and participant.

Note on this clone: Its specific antigen is unknown. Nothing much larger sits one base from this clone, and base qualities are not available.

Each collaborating institution followed its own protocols to collect whole blood in K2EDTA tubes. For TCRbeta analysis, collaborators shipped samples as frozen whole blood, isolated PBMCs, or DNA extracted from either of those sample types. TCRbeta CDR3 regions were amplified from genomic DNA by means of the immunoSEQ Assay, a bias-controlled multiplex PCR. Per the authors' processing: The number of nucleated cells in each sample was estimated from the amplification of reference gene primers within the assay. To quantify the absolute abundance of each unique TCRbeta CDR3 rearrangement, sequence reads were collapsed and filtered. For each sample, productive Simpson clonality was calculated as the square root of Simpson's diversity index over productive rearrangements. This immuneACCESS table, as held by TCRdb, lists in-frame sequences with V and J called but not all clones. Of the missing ones, under half trace to an unresolved V gene in checked studies; the others have no known cause. V, J and clone size derive from that table, while D and trimming were established from the DNA sequence. Within this sample are about 520,000 clones, with roughly 85% of them counted one time only. The top ten clones comprise 3.2% of the sample.

Including cysteine and phenylalanine, the CDR3 has 13 amino acids. The sequence is cut down to CDR3 DNA, 39 bases in frame from base 1. The CDR1 and CDR2 encoded by the germline V gene are MDHEN and SYDVKM. Germline trimming: 11 bases from V, 2 bases from J; junction bases outside gene matches: 6. The chain is encoded by TRBV28 joined to TRBJ1-5, with 7 bases in between that match TRBD1. Sequenced material: peripheral blood. The sequence derives from a human donor in a cohort sampled during active COVID-19. The DNA sequence is given as TGTGCCGCCAGGGGGTCCGGCAATCAGCCCCAGCATTTT. This gives the protein CAARGSGNQPQHF.